The clone carrying this T cell receptor beta chain was recorded many times. The CDR3 is 14 amino acids. V gave up 4 bases and J gave up 2 bases; unmatched junction bases: 3. Germline V lookup: CDR1 MGHRA, CDR2 YSYEKL. This sample stems from a study of T cells after yellow fever vaccination. Overall study: Staining for CD3, CD45RA, CCR7 and CD95 enabled sorting of EM, EMRA, CM and Tscm memory subsets. Preparation of fractions with low cell numbers was performed using SMART-Seq v4 Ultra Low Input. Study-level results: The appearance of a small share of clonotypes in both CD4 and CD8 compartments was observed.

TCRdb redid the calling of the 5' RACE reads with MiXCR, one entry per CDR3 protein. The sample yields approximately 32,000 distinct CDR3 sequences, 10% seen once. The material was PBMCs, either bulk or a sorted T-cell subset (CD4+, CD8+, memory, or dextramer-sorted; not recorded which), obtained around 14 days after the first yellow fever vaccination. The sequence derives from a man between 18 and 29 years old who received the YFV17D yellow fever vaccine. V gene TRBV4-1 combines with J gene TRBJ1-2; 8 bases are shared with TRBD1. CDR3 in amino acids: CASSRDRGNYGYTF. The CDR3 nucleotides are TGCGCCAGCAGCCGAGACAGGGGAAACTATGGCTACACCTTC.